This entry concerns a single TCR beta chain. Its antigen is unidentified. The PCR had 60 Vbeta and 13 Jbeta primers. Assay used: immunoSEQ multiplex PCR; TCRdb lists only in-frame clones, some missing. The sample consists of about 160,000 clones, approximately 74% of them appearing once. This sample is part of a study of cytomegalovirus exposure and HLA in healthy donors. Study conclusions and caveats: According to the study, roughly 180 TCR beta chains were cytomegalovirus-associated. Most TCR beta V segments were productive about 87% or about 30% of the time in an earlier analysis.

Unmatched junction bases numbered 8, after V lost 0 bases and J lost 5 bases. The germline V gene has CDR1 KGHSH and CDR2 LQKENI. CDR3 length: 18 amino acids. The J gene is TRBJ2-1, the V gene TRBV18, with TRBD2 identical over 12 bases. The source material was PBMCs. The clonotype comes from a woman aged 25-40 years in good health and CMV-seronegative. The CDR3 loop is CASSPPLTSGGNHNEQFF. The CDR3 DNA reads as TGTGCCAGCTCACCACCTCTAACTAGCGGGGGGAACCACAATGAGCAGTTCTTC.